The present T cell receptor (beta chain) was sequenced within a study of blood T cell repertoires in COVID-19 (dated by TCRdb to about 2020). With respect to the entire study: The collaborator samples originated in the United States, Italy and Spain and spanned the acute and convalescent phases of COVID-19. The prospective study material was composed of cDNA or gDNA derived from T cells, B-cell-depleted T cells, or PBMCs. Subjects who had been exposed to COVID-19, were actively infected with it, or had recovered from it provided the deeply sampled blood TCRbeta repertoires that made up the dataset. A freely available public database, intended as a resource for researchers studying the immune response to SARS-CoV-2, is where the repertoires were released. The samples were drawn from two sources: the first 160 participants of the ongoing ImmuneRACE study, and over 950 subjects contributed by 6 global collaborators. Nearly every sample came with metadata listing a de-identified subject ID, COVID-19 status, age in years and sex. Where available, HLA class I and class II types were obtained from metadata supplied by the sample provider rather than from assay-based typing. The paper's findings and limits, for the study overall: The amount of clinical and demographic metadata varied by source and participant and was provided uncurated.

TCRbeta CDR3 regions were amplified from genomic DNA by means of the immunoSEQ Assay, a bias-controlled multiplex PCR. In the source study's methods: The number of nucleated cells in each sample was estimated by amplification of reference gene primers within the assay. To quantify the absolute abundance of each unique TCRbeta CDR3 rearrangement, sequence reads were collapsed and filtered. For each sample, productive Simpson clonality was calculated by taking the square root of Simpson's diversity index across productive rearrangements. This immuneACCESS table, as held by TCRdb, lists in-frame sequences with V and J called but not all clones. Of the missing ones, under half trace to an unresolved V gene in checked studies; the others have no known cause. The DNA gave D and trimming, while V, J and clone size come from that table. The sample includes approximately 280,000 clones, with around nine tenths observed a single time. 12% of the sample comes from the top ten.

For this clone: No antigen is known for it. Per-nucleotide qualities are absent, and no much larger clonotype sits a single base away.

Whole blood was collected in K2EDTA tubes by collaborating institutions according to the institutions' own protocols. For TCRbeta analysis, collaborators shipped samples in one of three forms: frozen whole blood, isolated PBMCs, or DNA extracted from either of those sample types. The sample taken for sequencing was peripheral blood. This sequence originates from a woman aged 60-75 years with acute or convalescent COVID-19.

CDR3 region: CASSLSGGSQETQYF. The DNA sequence is TGTGCCAGCAGCTTAAGCGGGGGCTCCCAAGAGACCCAGTACTTC. The sequence is built from TRBV7-6 and TRBJ2-5, and 8 junctional nucleotides match TRBD2. Reading the germline V gene gives CDR1 SGHVS and CDR2 FNYEAQ. The CDR3 contains 15 residues, cysteine and phenylalanine counted. Only the CDR3 DNA is retained, 45 bases long and in frame from the first base. For this chain, trimming is 2 bases at the V end and 1 base at the J end, and the number of junction bases without a gene match is 3.